The subject of this entry is one T cell receptor beta chain. The target antigen is unknown. The data derive from a study of T cell responses to AZD1222 COVID-19 vaccine. General study results and limits: Reportedly, nearly half the spike-specific TCRs target unmutated variant regions.

The germline V gene has CDR1 SNHLY and CDR2 FYNNEI. CDR3 length equals 13 residues. The V end lost 5 bases, the J end lost 3 bases, and 10 bases lay between the germline ends. The table came from immunoSEQ multiplex PCR; TCRdb's copy has only in-frame clones and leaves some out. In the table there are 88,000 or so clones, 85% to 90% of which are singletons. The V call is TRBV2, the J call TRBJ1-2, with unresolved D. The origin of this receptor is an adult who received the AZD1222 COVID-19 vaccine. The sample in question was peripheral blood, obtained 28 days after the second AZD1222 dose. The CDR3 coding sequence is TGTGCCAGCAGTCGCAGCGAGTACTATGGCTACACCTTC. This translates into CASSRSEYYGYTF.